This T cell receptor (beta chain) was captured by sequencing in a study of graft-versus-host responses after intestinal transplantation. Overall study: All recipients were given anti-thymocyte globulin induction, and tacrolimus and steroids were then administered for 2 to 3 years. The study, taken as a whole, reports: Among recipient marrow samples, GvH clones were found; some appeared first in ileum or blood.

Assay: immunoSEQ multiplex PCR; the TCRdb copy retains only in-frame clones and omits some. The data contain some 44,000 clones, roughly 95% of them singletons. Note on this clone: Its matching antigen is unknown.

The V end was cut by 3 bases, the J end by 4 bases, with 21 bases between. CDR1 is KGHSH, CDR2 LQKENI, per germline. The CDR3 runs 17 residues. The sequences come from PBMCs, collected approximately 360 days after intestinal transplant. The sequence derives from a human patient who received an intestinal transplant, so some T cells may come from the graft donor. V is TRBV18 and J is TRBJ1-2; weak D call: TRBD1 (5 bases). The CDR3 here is CASSPPVQGPLGYGYTF. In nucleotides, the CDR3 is TGTGCCAGCTCACCTCCGGTCCAGGGACCACTTGGCTATGGCTACACCTTC.